This entry describes one TCR beta chain. The V segment lost 1 base and the J segment 4 bases; nucleotides outside the gene matches: 13. The germline V gene encodes CDR1 SGHNT and CDR2 YENEEA. CDR3 size: 20 residues. The sample comes from a study of blood T cell repertoires in COVID-19. Study-level background: Whether acute or convalescent, the COVID-19 samples came from the United States, Italy and Spain. T cells, B-cell-depleted T cells, or PBMCs supplied cDNA or gDNA.

Profiling relied on immunoSEQ multiplex PCR, and the TCRdb table lists in-frame clones only, not all of them. The sample yields about 32,000 clones, around 88% seen once. This sequence originates from a woman aged 70-85 years with active COVID-19. The chain has TRBV11-3 and TRBJ2-2, with 12 bases lining up with TRBD2. Material for sequencing was peripheral blood. CDR3 in amino acids: CASSLARWLAGGRGTGELFF. Here the CDR3 DNA reads TGTGCCAGCAGCTTAGCCAGGTGGCTAGCGGGGGGGCGCGGCACCGGGGAGCTGTTTTTT.